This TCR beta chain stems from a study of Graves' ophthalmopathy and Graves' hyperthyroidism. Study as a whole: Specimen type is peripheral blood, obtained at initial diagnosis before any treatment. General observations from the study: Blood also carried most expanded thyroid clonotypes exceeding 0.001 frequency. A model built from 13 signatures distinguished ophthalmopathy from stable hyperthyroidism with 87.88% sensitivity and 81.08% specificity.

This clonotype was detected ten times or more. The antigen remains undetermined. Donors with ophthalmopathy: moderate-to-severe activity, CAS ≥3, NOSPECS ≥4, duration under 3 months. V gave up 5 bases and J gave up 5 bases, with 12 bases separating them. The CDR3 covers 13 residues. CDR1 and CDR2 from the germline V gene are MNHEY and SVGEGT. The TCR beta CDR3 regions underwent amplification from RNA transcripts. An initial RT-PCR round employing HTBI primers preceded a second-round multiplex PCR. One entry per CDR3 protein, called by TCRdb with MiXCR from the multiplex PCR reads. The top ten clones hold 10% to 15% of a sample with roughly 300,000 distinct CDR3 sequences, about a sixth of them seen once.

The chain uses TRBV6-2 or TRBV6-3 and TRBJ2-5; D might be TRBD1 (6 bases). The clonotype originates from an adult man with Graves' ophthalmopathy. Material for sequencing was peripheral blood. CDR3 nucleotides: TGTGCCAGCAGTACCCCGGACAGTGAGACCCAGTACTTC. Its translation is CASSTPDSETQYF.